These T cell receptor beta chains were read from a single sample in a study of cytomegalovirus exposure and HLA in healthy donors. The repertoire was sequenced with immunoSEQ multiplex PCR; TCRdb's copy has only in-frame clones and lacks some. Among more than 110,000 clones listed, about two thirds were seen once. Material for sequencing was PBMCs. Source of these receptors: a woman aged 55-69 years in good health and CMV-seropositive. The CDR3 runs from the conserved cysteine through the conserved F or W. The order of the fields is CDR3 protein, CDR3 DNA, J gene, V gene, clone size, D gene. D genes are given only for firm matches. Size values are once, few and many counts, or a class for expanded clones, and some rows have none.

CSARSSGSGTDTQYF	TGCAGCGCCCGATCGAGCGGGAGTGGCACAGATACGCAGTATTTT	TRBJ2-3	TRBV29-1	few	TRBD2
CASSPITGFVNTIYF	TGTGCCAGTAGCCCCATCACAGGGTTTGTAAACACCATATATTTT	TRBJ1-3	TRBV19	-	-
CASSLGQGGGYTF	TGTGCCAGCAGTCTCGGACAGGGAGGAGGCTACACCTTC	TRBJ1-2	TRBV28	-	TRBD1
CASSPGLAGGPWNEQFF	TGTGCCAGCAGCCCAGGACTAGCGGGAGGGCCTTGGAATGAGCAGTTCTTC	TRBJ2-1	TRBV13	-	TRBD2
CASSLLGGLSNQPQHF	TGTGCCAGCAGCTTGCTCGGGGGATTGAGCAATCAGCCCCAGCATTTT	TRBJ1-5	TRBV7-8	-	-
CASGTGVYEQYF	TGTGCCAGCGGGACAGGGGTTTACGAGCAGTACTTC	TRBJ2-7	TRBV27	-	TRBD1
CASSEAQGVRQPQHF	TGTGCCAGCAGTGAAGCACAGGGGGTACGCCAGCCCCAGCATTTT	TRBJ1-5	TRBV6-1	-	TRBD1
CASTSQGLPRDEQFF	TGTGCCAGCACCTCTCAGGGACTGCCGAGGGATGAGCAGTTCTTC	TRBJ2-1	TRBV2	-	-
CAISLGTGDYNEQFF	TGTGCCATCAGCCTCGGGACAGGGGACTACAATGAGCAGTTCTTC	TRBJ2-1	TRBV10-3	few	TRBD1
CASSSGTGSGANVLTF	TGTGCCAGCAGCTCTGGGACAGGTTCTGGGGCCAACGTCCTGACTTTC	TRBJ2-6	TRBV11-2	-	TRBD1
CASSEHRANGYTF	TGTGCCAGCAGTGAACACAGGGCCAATGGCTACACCTTC	TRBJ1-2	TRBV25-1	-	-
CASSYARDTEAFF	TGTGCCAGCAGTTACGCCCGGGACACTGAAGCTTTCTTT	TRBJ1-1	TRBV6-5	-	-
CASSLAGGTQYF	TGTGCCAGCAGCTTAGCGGGAGGTACGCAGTATTTT	TRBJ2-3	TRBV11-3	-	TRBD2
CASSSDQPQHF	TGTGCCAGCAGTTCTGATCAGCCCCAGCATTTT	TRBJ1-5	TRBV28	-	-
CASSSDGQGNIQPQHF	TGTGCCAGCAGCTCGGACGGACAGGGGAATATCCAGCCCCAGCATTTT	TRBJ1-5	TRBV7-9	many	TRBD1
CASSLAGGRTDTQYF	TGCGCCAGCAGCTTGGCGGGGGGACGCACAGATACGCAGTATTTT	TRBJ2-3	TRBV5-1	once	TRBD2
CASSVNAGQGAGNTIYF	TGTGCCAGCAGCGTAAATGCGGGACAGGGGGCTGGAAACACCATATATTTT	TRBJ1-3	TRBV9	few	TRBD1
CASSLRGNTEAFF	TGTGCCAGCAGCCTCAGGGGCAACACTGAAGCTTTCTTT	TRBJ1-1	TRBV7-9	few	-
CASSGPGAANEKLFF	TGTGCCAGCAGCGGGCCAGGGGCTGCTAATGAAAAACTGTTTTTT	TRBJ1-4	TRBV9	once	-
CASTVPGGFEQFF	TGTGCCAGCACCGTACCGGGAGGGTTTGAGCAGTTCTTC	TRBJ2-1	TRBV6-5	few	TRBD2
CASSATGIRDGYTF	TGTGCCAGCAGCGCGACAGGGATAAGAGATGGCTACACCTTC	TRBJ1-2	TRBV5-4	-	TRBD1
CASSVADTDRYPMNTEAFF	TGTGCCAGCAGCGTAGCTGATACAGATCGGTACCCTATGAACACTGAAGCTTTCTTT	TRBJ1-1	TRBV9	few	-
CASSADSRSNQPQHF	TGTGCCAGCAGTGCGGACAGCAGGAGCAATCAGCCCCAGCATTTT	TRBJ1-5	TRBV27	-	-
CAIRNREYEQYF	TGTGCCATCAGGAACAGGGAGTACGAGCAGTACTTC	TRBJ2-7	TRBV10-3	-	-
CASSSLQGTEAFF	TGCGCCAGCAGCTCTTTACAGGGCACTGAAGCTTTCTTT	TRBJ1-1	TRBV5-1	-	-
CASSLLGAATNEKLFF	TGTGCCAGCAGTCTCCTAGGGGCCGCAACTAATGAAAAACTGTTTTTT	TRBJ1-4	TRBV27	-	-
CASSLRDNSYEQYF	TGTGCCAGCAGCTTACGGGACAACTCCTACGAGCAGTACTTC	TRBJ2-7	TRBV7-8	-	-
CAWSVGYNQPQHF	TGTGCCTGGAGTGTGGGCTACAATCAACCCCAGCATTTT	TRBJ1-5	TRBV30	-	-
CASSEGLEPQYF	TGTGCCAGCAGTGAGGGACTAGAACCTCAGTATTTT	TRBJ2-3	TRBV6-4	-	TRBD2
CASSISTSPYNEQFF	TGTGCCAGCAGCATCTCTACGTCTCCCTACAATGAGCAGTTCTTC	TRBJ2-1	TRBV9	-	-
CSVRVGETQYF	TGCAGCGTGCGAGTTGGAGAGACCCAGTACTTC	TRBJ2-5	TRBV29-1	-	-
CASSRRQGEAEAFF	TGTGCCAGCAGCCGTAGACAGGGGGAAGCTGAAGCTTTCTTT	TRBJ1-1	TRBV13	-	TRBD1
CASSWTGLPYEQYF	TGTGCCAGCAGCTGGACAGGGCTTCCCTACGAGCAGTACTTC	TRBJ2-7	TRBV6-5	few	TRBD1
CASSPREERGTEAFF	TGTGCCAGCAGCCCCCGGGAGGAAAGGGGTACTGAAGCTTTCTTT	TRBJ1-1	TRBV11-2	-	-
CASRLAGPNEQFF	TGCGCCAGCAGGTTAGCGGGACCAAATGAGCAGTTCTTC	TRBJ2-1	TRBV5-1	-	TRBD2
CASSLLGGQNPEAFF	TGTGCCAGCAGCTTACTAGGTGGACAGAACCCCGAAGCTTTCTTT	TRBJ1-1	TRBV7-9	-	-
CATSRATSRDTQYF	TGTGCCACCAGCAGAGCAACTAGTCGGGATACGCAGTATTTT	TRBJ2-3	TRBV15	-	-
CASSLGVGSTEAFF	TGTGCCAGCAGTTTAGGCGTTGGGAGCACTGAAGCTTTCTTT	TRBJ1-1	TRBV28	-	-
CASSYDTRAFF	TGTGCCAGCAGTTACGACACCCGGGCTTTCTTT	TRBJ1-1	TRBV6-5	-	-
CASSRDSHGEETQYF	TGTGCCAGCAGCCGGGACTCCCACGGGGAAGAGACCCAGTACTTC	TRBJ2-5	TRBV11-2	-	-
CASTRGDQPQHF	TGTGCCAGCACCCGGGGGGATCAGCCCCAGCATTTT	TRBJ1-5	TRBV28	-	-
CASSKGGNTIYF	TGTGCCAGCTCTAAGGGGGGAAACACCATATATTTT	TRBJ1-3	TRBV28	-	-
CATSQLARVRSEEQYF	TGTGCCACCAGCCAATTGGCGAGGGTCCGCTCGGAAGAGCAGTACTTC	TRBJ2-7	TRBV15	few	-